The 21 T cell receptor beta chains reported below all come from one sample, sequenced in a study of patients and donors after allogeneic stem cell transplantation. TCRdb recomputed calls from the RT-PCR reads with MiXCR, one row per CDR3 protein. The top ten clones hold approximately 26% of a sample with some 160,000 distinct CDR3 sequences, 24% of them seen once. The sample consisted of blood, either unsorted or a sorted T cell fraction (not recorded which). These receptors were collected from a human donor who was either an allogeneic HSCT recipient or a stem cell or donor lymphocyte infusion donor (not recorded which). It is not recorded whose cells these are; they may come from a transplant donor.

The sample holds a few counts of this clonotype. V usage is TRBV20-1 and J usage is TRBJ1-5, with 9 positions matching TRBD1. With 6 bases clipped from V and 3 bases from J, the junction kept 3 bases outside the gene matches. The germline V gene encodes CDR1 DFQATT and CDR2 SNEGSKA (reference sequence). The CDR3 length is 13 residues. The CDR3 bases are TGCAGTGCAGACAGGGGGTACAATCAGCCCCAGCATTTT. It is translated as CSADRGYNQPQHF.

The V gene is TRBV21-1, the J gene TRBJ1-1; the tabulated D call, TRBD1, remains unverified against the DNA. TRBV21-1 is reported as a pseudogene. CDR3 size: 14 residues. The CDR3 DNA reads as TGTGCCAGCAGCAAAGAGGCAGGGTGGACTGAAGCTTTCTTT. Its translation is CASSKEAGWTEAFF.

This clonotype was recorded a few times. The chain carries TRBV12-3 or TRBV12-4 and TRBJ2-2, with 7 positions matching TRBD2. CDR3 size: 15 residues. The ends lost 3 bases at V and 1 base at J; junction bases unmatched: 2. CDR3: CASSFQRGNTGELFF. CDR3 coding DNA: TGTGCCAGCAGTTTTCAGCGGGGGAACACCGGGGAGCTGTTTTTT.

This clonotype was detected only a few times. The chain uses TRBV18 and TRBJ1-3; weak D call: TRBD1 (6 bases). Germline V gene data show CDR1 as KGHSH and CDR2 as LQKENI. The CDR3 sequence is 14 residues long. With 4 bases removed from V and 6 bases from J, the gap between germline ends came to 13 bases. For the CDR3, the DNA is TGTGCCAGCTCACTTTCTAGGACAGAAAACACCATATATTTT. It translates to CASSLSRTENTIYF.

This clonotype was detected once. The rearrangement joins TRBV5-1 to TRBJ2-7; TRBD1 agrees at 8 bases. This CDR3 has 13 amino acids. Germline CDR1 SGHRS, CDR2 YFSETQ. The trim removed 3 bases at V and 7 bases at J, leaving 6 bases unmatched. The chain's CDR3 is CASSWTGSGEQYF. The CDR3 nucleotides are TGCGCCAGCAGCTGGACAGGGTCGGGAGAGCAGTACTTC.

In this sample, this clonotype turned up a few times. CDR3 sequence: CASSFTRAKNIQYF. The CDR3 DNA reads TGTGCCAGCAGCTTTACAAGAGCCAAAAACATTCAGTACTTC. The chain combines TRBV11-3 with TRBJ2-4; D not resolved. The germline V gene has CDR1 SGHNT and CDR2 YENEEA. The V gene lost 3 bases and the J gene lost 0 bases, with 6 bases spanning the gap. The CDR3 is 14 amino acids.

CDR3 sequence reads: CASSLTSGEETQYF. Written as DNA, the CDR3 is TGCGCCAGCAGCTTGACTAGCGGAGAAGAGACCCAGTACTTC. The V gene is TRBV5-1, the J gene TRBJ2-5, with TRBD2 matching over 8 bases. The trim removed 1 base at V and 3 bases at J, leaving 2 bases unmatched. The CDR3 is made up of 14 amino acids. CDR1 is SGHRS and CDR2 is YFSETQ in the germline V gene.

This rearrangement joins TRBV12-1 to TRBJ2-7. TRBV12-1 is a recognized pseudogene. The CDR3 sequence is 12 residues long. The chain's CDR3 is CASSSHGTEKYF. For the CDR3, the DNA is TGTGCCAGCAGCTCCCATGGCACAGAAAAGTACTTC.

The rearrangement links TRBV20-1 to TRBJ2-3; D is tentatively TRBD1 or TRBD2 (5 bases each). This CDR3 has 11 amino acids. Germline CDR1 and CDR2: DFQATT and SNEGSKA (reference sequence). V was cut by 6 bases and J by 4 bases, with 8 bases left in between. Written as DNA, the CDR3 is TGCAGTGCCGGGGACGCAGATACGCAGTATTTT. Its protein product is CSAGDADTQYF.

This chain links TRBV7-9 with TRBJ2-7; D remains ambiguous. The CDR3 is 15 residues long. Trimming took off 1 base at V and 3 bases at J, with 13 bases between the two ends. Germline CDR1 is SEHNR and CDR2 is FQNEAQ (reference sequence). The CDR3 DNA reads TGTGCCAGCAGCTTAGTGGGGAAACCTTACTACGAGCAGTACTTC. It encodes CASSLVGKPYYEQYF.

This clonotype was observed a handful of times. V usage is TRBV4-1 and J usage is TRBJ1-3; 9 bases are shared with TRBD1. V lost 4 bases to trimming and J lost 2 bases; unmatched junction nucleotides: 6. Germline loops: CDR1 MGHRA, CDR2 YSYEKL. CDR3 length equals 16 residues. The CDR3 loop is CASSPGQGSAGNTIYF. CDR3 DNA sequence: TGCGCCAGCAGCCCGGGACAGGGTTCGGCTGGAAACACCATATATTTT.

The chain is built from TRBV20-1 and TRBJ2-1, with 14 bases that match TRBD2. Germline CDR1 DFQATT, CDR2 SNEGSKA (reference sequence). This CDR3 has 14 amino acids. With 6 bases clipped from V and 9 bases from J, the junction kept 7 bases outside the gene matches. CDR3 sequence reads: CSARLAGGLGEQFF. As DNA, the CDR3 is TGCAGTGCACGACTAGCGGGGGGGCTTGGTGAGCAGTTCTTC.

A few counts support this clonotype. The chain joins TRBV2 to TRBJ2-5; 7 bases line up with TRBD1. The CDR3 extends over 15 amino acids. Trimming took 6 bases from V and 4 from J; bases not matched to a gene: 11. Per germline, CDR1 SNHLY and CDR2 FYNNEI. The CDR3 loop is CASSGRTGETETQYF. The DNA for the CDR3 is TGTGCCAGCAGCGGACGAACAGGGGAGACAGAGACCCAGTACTTC.

This rearrangement joins TRBV24-1 to TRBJ2-1, with TRBD2 matching over 8 bases. The CDR3 sequence is 15 residues long. CDR1 KGHDR and CDR2 SFDVKD come from the germline V gene. Trimming cost V 8 bases and J 1 base; bases outside gene matches: 6. The CDR3: CATTGAGESYNEQFF. Here the CDR3 DNA reads TGTGCCACCACCGGAGCGGGAGAGTCCTACAATGAGCAGTTCTTC.

This clonotype was picked up many times. V is TRBV5-1 and J is TRBJ1-1; D is unresolved. The CDR3 contains 14 residues. Germline V CDR1 and CDR2: SGHRS, YFSETQ. V shed 2 bases and J shed 1 base, with 9 bases lying between them. The DNA for the CDR3 is TGCGCCAGCAGCTTTCAAATTGAGAACACTGAAGCTTTCTTT. Translating gives CASSFQIENTEAFF.

V usage is TRBV20-1 and J usage is TRBJ1-2; unclear D gene. The CDR3 extends over 13 amino acids. Germline V gene sequence: CDR1 DFQATT, CDR2 SNEGSKA (reference sequence). V gave up 5 bases and J gave up 4 bases, with 14 bases separating them. CDR3 region: CSALLGPLYGYTF. DNA of the CDR3: TGCAGTGCTCTACTCGGGCCTCTCTATGGCTACACCTTC.

V is TRBV12-3 or TRBV12-4 and J is TRBJ1-4; D perhaps matches TRBD1 (5 bases). This CDR3 has 11 amino acids. V lost 6 bases, J lost 16 bases, and 15 bases lay in between. The CDR3: CASSLGGGPFF. CDR3 bases: TGTGCCAGCAGCCTAGGTGGGGGACCGTTTTTT.

The chain joins TRBV25-1 to TRBJ2-7, with 8 bases matching TRBD2. Trimming removed 5 bases from V and 1 base from J; junction bases left unmatched: 10. The CDR3 covers 16 residues. The V gene's germline CDR1 is MGHDK and CDR2 SYGVNS. The CDR3 DNA follows: TGTGCCAGCAGTCCCAATAGCGGGACCCCGTCCTACGAGCAGTACTTC. This translates into CASSPNSGTPSYEQYF.

This clonotype was detected many times. The rearrangement uses TRBV12-3 or TRBV12-4 and TRBJ1-1, with D possibly matching TRBD1 (5 bases). Trimming removed 3 bases from V and 1 base from J, with 9 bases in between. This CDR3 has 14 residues. CDR3 coding DNA: TGTGCCAGCAGTTTCTGGACACAGAACACTGAAGCTTTCTTT. This encodes CASSFWTQNTEAFF.

V gene TRBV29-1 combines with J gene TRBJ2-1; D perhaps matches TRBD2 (6 bases). The CDR3 is 13 amino acids. The V end lost 6 bases, the J end lost 5 bases, and 14 bases lay between the germline ends. Germline CDR1 SQVTM, CDR2 ANQGSEA. CDR3 coding DNA: TGCAGCGTCGTTTGGGGGGACCACAATGAGCAGTTCTTC. This gives the protein CSVVWGDHNEQFF.

This chain uses TRBV29-1 with TRBJ1-4; tentatively, D is TRBD1 (5 bases). This CDR3 region has 13 residues. Germline CDR1 reads SQVTM; CDR2 reads ANQGSEA. V dropped 7 bases and J dropped 0 bases, with 9 bases sitting between them. The CDR3 loop reads CSARGATNEKLFF. The DNA for the CDR3 is TGCAGCGCCCGGGGGGCAACTAATGAAAAACTGTTTTTT.